The 29 T cell receptor beta chains reported below all come from one sample, sequenced in a study of early stage breast cancer tumors. The protocol was immunoSEQ multiplex PCR, while the TCRdb copy is restricted to in-frame clones and leaves out a portion. The profile covers roughly 7,900 clones, with approximately 66% appearing a single time and roughly 7.2% taken by the ten largest. Sequences were obtained from breast tumor tissue. The source is a person aged 70 to 80 with breast cancer.

This clone was seen a handful of times. Distinct nucleotide sequences in the sample also encode this CDR3. The chain uses TRBV28 and TRBJ1-2, with D perhaps matching TRBD1 (5 bases). Trimming took 4 bases from V and 4 from J, leaving 7 bases between them. The CDR3 consists of 12 residues. Germline CDR1 MDHEN, CDR2 SYDVKM. CDR3 region: CASSSDSYGYTF. DNA of the CDR3: TGTGCCAGCAGTTCTGACAGCTATGGCTACACCTTC.

This clone is medium-sized within its sample. The chain links TRBV19 to TRBJ2-2; D might be TRBD1 (5 bases). V was cut by 6 bases and J by 1 base, with 9 bases left in between. CDR3 length: 14 amino acids. The V gene's germline CDR1 is LNHDA and CDR2 SQIVND (reference sequence). The CDR3: CASRRRENTGELFF. CDR3 coding DNA: TGTGCCAGTAGGCGCAGGGAGAACACCGGGGAGCTGTTTTTT.

This clone was detected only once. CDR3 loop: CASSSAPGTSGGEYF. CDR3 bases: TGCGCCAGCAGCAGCGCCCCAGGGACTAGCGGGGGGGAGTACTTC. The gene calls are TRBV5-1 and TRBJ2-7, with 16 bases aligning to TRBD2. Germline values: CDR1 SGHRS, CDR2 YFSETQ. The CDR3 has 15 residues. V shed 4 bases and J 11 bases; nucleotides not matched to a gene: 9.

This chain links TRBV6-6 with TRBJ2-1, with 11 bases fitting TRBD1. CDR3 length: 15 amino acids. Germline CDR1 reads MNHNY; CDR2 reads SVGAGI (reference sequence). The V gene end was trimmed by 5 bases and the J gene end by 7 bases; junction bases not matched to a gene: 7. The CDR3 sequence: CASSPRTGGINEQFF. In DNA form, the CDR3 reads TGTGCCAGCAGTCCTAGGACAGGGGGCATTAATGAGCAGTTCTTC.

The chain combines TRBV5-6 with TRBJ2-3; TRBD1 aligns across 10 bases. The CDR3 is made up of 16 amino acids. CDR1 and CDR2 from the germline V gene are SGHDT and YYEEEE. The V and J ends lost 3 bases and 7 bases, in that order; junction bases with no gene match: 11. The CDR3 here is CASSSPGQGGANTQYF. DNA for the CDR3: TGTGCCAGCAGCTCCCCCGGACAGGGGGGAGCAAATACGCAGTATTTT.

About this clone: One end of the junction fails to match germline, which may point to a read error. The rearrangement joins TRBV5-5 to TRBJ1-4, with 7 bases fitting TRBD1. CDR1 is SGHKS, CDR2 YYEKEE, per germline (reference sequence). There are 14 residues in the CDR3. The CDR3 bases are TGTGCCAGCAGTCCTGGGACAGAAGTTTCCTTTGCGGATTTT. It translates to CASSPGTEVSFADF. The full variable domain, rest sourced from reference TRBV5-5 and TRBJ1-4, is DAGVTQSPTHLIKTRGQQVTLRCSPISGHKSVSWYQQVLGQGPQFIFQYYEKEERGRGNFPDRFSARQFPNYSSELNVNALLLGDSALYLCASSPGTEVSFADFGSGTQLSVL.

The J gene is TRBJ2-7, the V gene TRBV5-4, with 7 positions matching TRBD1. V lost 2 bases, J lost 5 bases, and 10 bases stayed unmatched. Germline CDR1 and CDR2: SGHNT and YYREEE (reference sequence). The CDR3 is 15 residues long. The CDR3 region has the DNA TGTGCCAGCAGCTTAGCCCGGGACAGAGTCCACGAGCAGTACTTC. This sequence encodes CASSLARDRVHEQYF.

The sample holds a few counts of this clone. The chain is built from TRBV29-1 and TRBJ2-1; tentative D call: TRBD2 (7 bases). CDR3 length: 16 residues. The V gene's germline CDR1 is SQVTM and CDR2 ANQGSEA. V shed 6 bases and J shed 8 bases, with 26 bases lying between them. This CDR3 is CSVDGVTGRVGDEQFF. As DNA, the CDR3 is TGCAGCGTCGACGGGGTCACAGGGAGGGTCGGCGATGAGCAGTTCTTC.

This clone was seen just once. The rearrangement links TRBV11-2 to TRBJ1-1, with D unresolved. This CDR3 is 15 amino acids long. V was pared by 5 bases and J by 2 bases, with 15 bases between. CDR1 is SGHAT, CDR2 FQNNGV, per germline. The CDR3 region has the DNA TGTGCCAGCAGCCTCGGGGTTCAGCGCAACACTGAAGCTTTCTTT. It codes for CASSLGVQRNTEAFF.

V and J are TRBV29-1 and TRBJ1-1; D may be TRBD1 (5 bases). There are 13 residues in the CDR3. Per germline, CDR1 SQVTM and CDR2 ANQGSEA. V gave up 2 bases and J gave up 1 base, with 8 bases separating them. The CDR3 protein is CSVERGGNTEAFF. The CDR3 DNA follows: TGCAGCGTTGAAAGGGGTGGGAACACTGAAGCTTTCTTT.

The chain joins TRBV28 to TRBJ2-7, with TRBD1 matching over 8 bases. V shed 2 bases, J shed 2 bases, and the junction held 5 bases outside the gene matches. The CDR3 loop spans 15 amino acids. Germline V CDR1 and CDR2: MDHEN, SYDVKM. The CDR3 DNA is TGTGCCAGCAGTTTAATGGGGACAGGTCCCTACGAGCAGTACTTC. As protein: CASSLMGTGPYEQYF. The complete variable domain, with remaining parts taken from reference TRBV28 and TRBJ2-7, reads DVKVTQSSRYLVKRTGEKVFLECVQDMDHENMFWYRQDPGLGLRLIYFSYDVKMKEKGDIPEGYSVSREKKERFSLILESASTNQTSMYLCASSLMGTGPYEQYFGPGTRLTVT.

The chain recombines TRBV7-9 with TRBJ2-2; D unclear. This CDR3 contains 14 residues. Germline V gene lookup returns CDR1 SEHNR and CDR2 FQNEAQ (reference sequence). V gave up 2 bases and J gave up 4 bases, with 8 bases separating them. CDR3 sequence (DNA): TGTGCCAGCAGCTTAAAAGACATCACCGGGGAGCTGTTTTTT. Amino acids: CASSLKDITGELFF.

The V and J genes are TRBV9 and TRBJ2-1; D perhaps matches TRBD1 (6 bases). The CDR3 is made up of 14 amino acids. The ends were cut back, 3 bases at V and 6 bases at J, with 13 bases in the middle. Looked up from germline, CDR1 is SGDLS and CDR2 is YYNGEE. The CDR3 sequence is CASSESPQGNEQFF. Here the CDR3 DNA reads TGTGCCAGCAGCGAGAGCCCACAGGGCAATGAGCAGTTCTTC.

The chain uses TRBV7-3 and TRBJ2-7, with a weak D call TRBD1 (6 bases). This CDR3 is built from 13 residues. Trimming shortened V by 4 bases and J by 2 bases, and 9 bases separated the two germline ends. Germline V lookup: CDR1 SGHTA, CDR2 FQGTGA. CDR3 region: CASSWGLTYEQYF. The DNA of the CDR3 is TGTGCCAGCAGCTGGGGGCTTACCTACGAGCAGTACTTC.

The genes are TRBV11-1 and TRBJ2-7, with D possibly matching TRBD1 (6 bases). CDR1 SGHAT and CDR2 FQDESV come from the germline V gene (reference sequence). The CDR3 is 17 residues long. The V end lost 5 bases, the J end lost 5 bases, and 25 bases lay between the germline ends. CDR3 residues: CASSPVREQGYFHEQYF. DNA for the CDR3: TGTGCCAGCAGCCCAGTACGGGAACAGGGCTATTTCCACGAGCAGTACTTC.

The rearrangement joins TRBV14 to TRBJ2-7; TRBD1 is a possible D gene (6 bases). Trimming removed 0 bases at V and 7 bases at J, with 13 bases between. Germline lookup yields CDR1 SGHDN and CDR2 FVKESK. The CDR3 is 14 residues long. CDR3 sequence reads: CASSQDNRVEEQYF. CDR3 coding DNA: TGTGCCAGCAGCCAAGATAACAGGGTAGAAGAGCAGTACTTC.

The chain recombines TRBV7-8 with TRBJ2-3; possibly TRBD2 for D (5 bases). The CDR3 runs 15 residues. CDR1 is SGHVS, CDR2 FQNEAQ, per germline. V was shortened by 1 base and J by 5 bases, with 13 bases between the two germline ends. The CDR3: CASSLVGLQKDTQYF. The CDR3 DNA reads TGTGCCAGCAGCTTAGTCGGACTCCAAAAAGATACGCAGTATTTT.

This clone is medium-sized. The chain joins TRBV19 to TRBJ1-1; D is unresolved. Germline CDR1 is LNHDA and CDR2 is SQIVND (reference sequence). V lost 0 bases and J lost 4, with 12 bases in between. The CDR3 runs 15 residues. The CDR3 DNA is TGTGCCAGTAGTATAGATGACGGGGTCGGCACTGAAGCTTTCTTT. It codes for CASSIDDGVGTEAFF.

The chain has TRBV13 and TRBJ1-5, with a possible D match to TRBD1 (6 bases). CDR1 and CDR2 (germline): PRHDT, FYEKMQ (reference sequence). The ends were cut back, 0 bases at V and 7 bases at J, with 13 bases in the middle. This CDR3 has 15 amino acids. CDR3 nucleotides: TGTGCCAGCAGCTTAGGTGGGGGCGCAGCCCAGCCCCAGCATTTT. Its protein product is CASSLGGGAAQPQHF.

The chain couples TRBV19 to TRBJ1-1; 8 nucleotides match TRBD1. V trimming: 6 bases; J trimming: 5 bases; junction bases outside the gene matches: 8. Per the germline V gene, CDR1 is LNHDA and CDR2 is SQIVND (reference sequence). The CDR3 sequence is 14 residues long. Written as DNA, the CDR3 is TGTGCCAGTAGCCTTCGGACAGGGAGGACTGAAGCTTTCTTT. Its protein is CASSLRTGRTEAFF. Supplemented by reference TRBV19 and TRBJ1-1, the full variable domain reads DGGITQSPKYLFRKEGQNVTLSCEQNLNHDAMYWYRQDPGQGLRLIYYSQIVNDFQKGDIAEGYSVSREKKESFPLTVTSAQKNPTAFYLCASSLRTGRTEAFFGQGTRLTVV.

The J gene is TRBJ1-5, the V gene TRBV7-2, with D unclear. Germline V gives CDR1 SGHTA, CDR2 FQGNSA. The CDR3 length is 13 residues. The V end was cut by 5 bases, the J end by 2 bases, with 7 bases between. In DNA form, the CDR3 reads TGTGCCAGCAGCACCCAGGGCAATCAGCCCCAGCATTTT. Protein product: CASSTQGNQPQHF.

V and J are TRBV7-3 and TRBJ2-7; weak D call: TRBD2 (6 bases). Trimming shortened V by 5 bases and J by 2 bases, and 16 bases separated the two germline ends. The germline CDR1 and CDR2 sequences are SGHTA and FQGTGA. The CDR3 covers 15 residues. The CDR3 nucleotides are TGTGCCAGCAGCCCCTATGGGACGGGAGCCTACGAGCAGTACTTC. It specifies CASSPYGTGAYEQYF.

This rearrangement joins TRBV4-2 to TRBJ1-1; D unresolved. CDR1 LGHNA and CDR2 YNFKEQ come from the germline V gene. The V end lost 0 bases, the J end lost 1 base, and 9 bases lay between the germline ends. CDR3 length equals 15 residues. The CDR3 region has the DNA TGTGCCAGCAGCCAAGACCCAGGTTCGAACACTGAAGCTTTCTTT. Translating it yields CASSQDPGSNTEAFF.

The rearrangement links TRBV4-2 to TRBJ2-7, with 12 nucleotides matching TRBD2. The CDR3 spans 14 residues. Germline CDR1 LGHNA, CDR2 YNFKEQ. The V and J ends lost 5 bases and 6 bases, in that order; junction bases with no gene match: 5. In DNA form, the CDR3 reads TGTGCCAGCAGCTCGGGACTAGCGGGTATCGAGCAGTACTTC. This codes for CASSSGLAGIEQYF.

The chain combines TRBV5-4 with TRBJ2-1; unclear D gene. The germline CDR1 and CDR2 sequences are SGHNT and YYREEE (reference sequence). With 2 bases removed from V and 0 bases from J, the gap between germline ends came to 12 bases. The CDR3 has 16 amino acids. CDR3 amino acids: CASSLDWASSYNEQFF. CDR3 DNA: TGTGCCAGCAGCTTAGATTGGGCCAGCTCCTACAATGAGCAGTTCTTC.

The chain employs TRBV5-1 and TRBJ2-3; 12 bases are shared with TRBD2. V gave up 4 bases and J gave up 4 bases; unmatched junction bases: 7. The CDR3 totals 16 residues. Germline V lookup: CDR1 SGHRS, CDR2 YFSETQ. CDR3 DNA: TGCGCCAGCAGCACCACTAGCGGGGGGAGCGCAGATACGCAGTATTTT. Protein sequence: CASSTTSGGSADTQYF.

DNA for the CDR3: TGTGCCTGGAGTCCGGGGACAGGGGGCAGTGCAGATACGCAGTATTTT. Translated, it gives CAWSPGTGGSADTQYF. The chain combines TRBV30 with TRBJ2-3; TRBD1 matches at 12 bases. The CDR3 spans 16 residues. Germline CDR1 and CDR2: GTSNPN and SVGIG (reference sequence). Unmatched junction bases numbered 7, after V lost 2 bases and J lost 4 bases.

This chain uses TRBV6-1 with TRBJ1-5; possible D gene TRBD1, 5 bases. Germline CDR1 and CDR2: MNHNS and SASEGT. This CDR3 has 15 amino acids. Deletions cut 5 bases from V and 4 bases from J, with 15 bases between. The CDR3 sequence: CASSHDSLGNQPQHF. In DNA form, the CDR3 reads TGTGCCAGCAGTCACGACAGTTTGGGGAATCAGCCCCAGCATTTT.

The chain uses TRBV19 and TRBJ2-5, with 8 bases lining up with TRBD2. Looked up from germline, CDR1 is LNHDA and CDR2 is SQIVND (reference sequence). The CDR3 has 15 amino acids. The J segment lost 5 bases and the V segment lost 1 base, leaving 6 bases of the junction unmatched. The CDR3 spells CASSIAGGPRETQYF. As DNA, the CDR3 is TGTGCCAGTAGTATAGCGGGGGGGCCTCGGGAGACCCAGTACTTC.